These 3 T cell receptor beta chains originate from one sample sequenced in a study of CD8+CD57+ T cells in acquired aplastic anemia. Genomic DNA served as template for TCR beta VDJ and CDR3 profiling. MiXCR, run by TCRdb on the reads, gives a single entry per CDR3 protein. This table has 200,000 to 300,000 distinct CDR3 sequences, roughly 82% appearing once. The sequenced patients had an expansion of CD8+CD57+ cells seen by flow cytometry. Sequencing input: sorted CD4+, CD8+, or CD8+CD57+ T cells (not recorded which) from PBMCs. The receptors come from a human donor with aplastic anemia.

Comments on this clonotype: As the CDR3 is not closed by the conserved phenylalanine or tryptophan, this likely results from a read error. The DNA is left out, because the CDR3 cannot be placed on it with certainty; the CDR3 is given as TCRdb lists it. The chain joins TRBV2 to TRBJ1-1; the tabulated D call, TRBD1, remains unverified against the DNA. The CDR3 is made up of 16 amino acids, end residues included. CDR1 and CDR2 from the germline V gene are SNHLY and FYNNEI. CDR3: CASGDTPTVTQYFGPG.

The gene calls are TRBV15 and TRBJ1-5; D is ambiguous. This CDR3 has 15 amino acids. CDR1 LNHNV and CDR2 YYDKDF come from the germline V gene (reference sequence). Trimming cost V 5 bases and J 0 bases, with 11 bases left between them. The CDR3 protein is CATSPIQYSNQPQHF. DNA of the CDR3: TGTGCCACCAGCCCGATCCAATATAGCAATCAGCCCCAGCATTTT.

This clonotype was observed many times. The CDR3 DNA sequence: TGTGCCAGCAGCTTTGATCCAGACGGGACAGCCCTTTCCCTCCACTTT. Amino acids: CASSFDPDGTALSLHF. The J gene is TRBJ1-6, the V gene TRBV7-8, with 7 bases identical to TRBD1. CDR3 length equals 16 residues. Per the germline V gene, CDR1 is SGHVS and CDR2 is FQNEAQ. The ends lost 3 bases at V and 14 bases at J; junction bases unmatched: 16.